This TCR beta chain was obtained from a study of blood T cell repertoires in COVID-19. Across the study: COVID-19 samples from acute and convalescent phases originated in the United States, Italy and Spain.

TCRdb's table, derived via immunoSEQ multiplex PCR, lists solely in-frame clones and lacks some. The sample gives approximately 29,000 clones, 81% of which show up once; around 16% is in the top ten. The CDR3 is 18 amino acids. Germline lookup yields CDR1 SGHRS and CDR2 YFSETQ. After removal of 5 bases from V and 4 bases from J, the junction contained 17 bases not matched to a gene. The rearrangement uses TRBV5-1 and TRBJ2-2; 7 bases agree with TRBD2. Sample: peripheral blood. The TCR sequence derives from a woman aged 55-69 years with acute or convalescent COVID-19. This chain's CDR3 is CASRAGGSQASSTGELFF. Here the CDR3 DNA reads TGCGCCAGCAGGGCCGGGGGGAGCCAGGCGTCGTCCACCGGGGAGCTGTTTTTT. Complete variable domain (other parts from reference TRBV5-1 and TRBJ2-2): KAGVTQTPRYLIKTRGQQVTLSCSPISGHRSVSWYQQTPGQGLQFLFEYFSETQRNKGNFPGRFSGRQFSNSRSEMNVSTLELGDSALYLCASRAGGSQASSTGELFFGEGSRLTVL.